This record looks at one T cell receptor beta chain sequence and its context. The antigen is unknown. The data belong to a study of T cell responses to AZD1222 COVID-19 vaccine. Findings of the study overall: Donors were chiefly white British, with a greater number of females, and clonal diversity was perhaps underestimated.

Libraries were prepared by immunoSEQ multiplex PCR; TCRdb keeps only in-frame clonotypes and omits some of them. Of 100,000 to 120,000 clones in the sample, roughly 91% were seen once. The CDR3 has 12 amino acids. Trimming took off 5 bases at V and 4 bases at J, with 8 bases between the two ends. The TCR sequence derives from an adult in good health. The chain employs TRBV12-3 or TRBV12-4 and TRBJ1-2; weak D call: TRBD1 (6 bases). The starting material was peripheral blood, obtained on day 0 of AZD1222 vaccination. CDR3 sequence reads: CASSRDIYGYTF. CDR3 nucleotide sequence: TGTGCCAGCAGTCGGGACATCTATGGCTACACCTTC.